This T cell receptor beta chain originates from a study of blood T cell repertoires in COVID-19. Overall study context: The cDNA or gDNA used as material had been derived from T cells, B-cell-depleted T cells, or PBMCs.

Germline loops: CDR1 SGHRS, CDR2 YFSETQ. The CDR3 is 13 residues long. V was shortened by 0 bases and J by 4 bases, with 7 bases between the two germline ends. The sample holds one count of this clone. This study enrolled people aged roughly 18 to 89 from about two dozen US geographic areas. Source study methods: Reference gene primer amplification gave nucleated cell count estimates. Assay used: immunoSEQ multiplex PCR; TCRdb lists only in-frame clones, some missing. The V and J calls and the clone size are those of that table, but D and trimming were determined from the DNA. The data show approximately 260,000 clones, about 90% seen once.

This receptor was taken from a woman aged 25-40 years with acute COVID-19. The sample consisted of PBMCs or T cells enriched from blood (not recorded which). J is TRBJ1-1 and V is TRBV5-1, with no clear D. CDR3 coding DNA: TGCGCCAGCAGCTTGGGGGCAAGCACTGAAGCTTTCTTT. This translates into CASSLGASTEAFF.